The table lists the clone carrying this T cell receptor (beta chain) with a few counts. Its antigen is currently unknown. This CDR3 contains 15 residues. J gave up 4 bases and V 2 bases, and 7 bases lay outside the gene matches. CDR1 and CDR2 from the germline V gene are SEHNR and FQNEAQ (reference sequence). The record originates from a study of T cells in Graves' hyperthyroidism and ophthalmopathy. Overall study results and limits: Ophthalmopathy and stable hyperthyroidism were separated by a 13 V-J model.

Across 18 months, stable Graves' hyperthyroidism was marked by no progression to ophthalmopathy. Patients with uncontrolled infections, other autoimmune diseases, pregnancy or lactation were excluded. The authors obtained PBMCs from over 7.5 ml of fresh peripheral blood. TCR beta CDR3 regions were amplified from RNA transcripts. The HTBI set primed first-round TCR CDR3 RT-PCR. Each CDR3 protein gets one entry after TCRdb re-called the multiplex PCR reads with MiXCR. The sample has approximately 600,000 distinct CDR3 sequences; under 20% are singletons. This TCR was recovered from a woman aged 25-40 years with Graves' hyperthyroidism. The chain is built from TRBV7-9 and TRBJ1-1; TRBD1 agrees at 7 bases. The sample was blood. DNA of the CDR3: TGTGCCAGCAGCTTAAGATCAGGGGGAGGCACTGAAGCTTTCTTT. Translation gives CASSLRSGGGTEAFF.